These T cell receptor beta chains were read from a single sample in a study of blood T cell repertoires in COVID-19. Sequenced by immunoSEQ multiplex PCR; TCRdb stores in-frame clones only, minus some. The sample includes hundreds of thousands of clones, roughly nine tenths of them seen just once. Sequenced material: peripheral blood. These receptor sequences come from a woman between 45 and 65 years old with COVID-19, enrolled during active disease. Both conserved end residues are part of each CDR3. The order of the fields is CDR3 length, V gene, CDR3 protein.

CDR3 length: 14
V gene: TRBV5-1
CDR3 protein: CASSLGRINEKLFF

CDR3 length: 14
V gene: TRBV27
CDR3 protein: CASSLSTGSYEQYF

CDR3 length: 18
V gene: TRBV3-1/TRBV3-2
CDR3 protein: CASSLRLAGALGGETQYF

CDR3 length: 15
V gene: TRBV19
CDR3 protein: CASRGGVSFQGGYTF

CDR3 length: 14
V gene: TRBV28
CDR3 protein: CASSSDRGGEKLFF

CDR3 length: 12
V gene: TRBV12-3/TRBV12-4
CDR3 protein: CASSLMGGEQFF

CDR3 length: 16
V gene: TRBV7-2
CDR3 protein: CASSLPRGPSYNEQFF

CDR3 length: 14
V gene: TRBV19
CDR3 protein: CASSVGGRPEEQYF

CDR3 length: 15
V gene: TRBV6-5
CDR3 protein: CASSYSTQGNTEAFF

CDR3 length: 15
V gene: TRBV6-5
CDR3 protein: CASTRASGVNNEQFF

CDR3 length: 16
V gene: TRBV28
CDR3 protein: CASSPSQGWNTGELFF

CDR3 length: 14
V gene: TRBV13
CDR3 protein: CASSGAGNTDTQYF

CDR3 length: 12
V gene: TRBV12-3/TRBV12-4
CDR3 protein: CASGTGATEAFF

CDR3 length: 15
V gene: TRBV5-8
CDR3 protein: CASSSTSGGAREQFF

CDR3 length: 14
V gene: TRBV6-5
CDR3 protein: CASNGGPVVDGYTF

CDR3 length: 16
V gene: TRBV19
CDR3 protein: CASSIDAETVSYEQYF

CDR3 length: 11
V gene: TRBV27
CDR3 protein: CASGRQGRNTF

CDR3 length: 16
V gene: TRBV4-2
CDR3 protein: CASSHDDYLATDTQYF

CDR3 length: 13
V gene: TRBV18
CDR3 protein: CASSTPSRGGYTF

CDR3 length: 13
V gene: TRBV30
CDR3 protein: CAWSVQGNTEAFF

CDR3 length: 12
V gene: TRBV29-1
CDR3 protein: CSVEGQGNGYTF

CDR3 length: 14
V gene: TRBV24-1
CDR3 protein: CATSSGGDYNEQFF

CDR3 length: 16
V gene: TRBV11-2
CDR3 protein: CASSLMSRIPSYEQYF

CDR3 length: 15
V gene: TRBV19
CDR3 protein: CASSPWTSLSVEAFF

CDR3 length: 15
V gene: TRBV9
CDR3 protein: CASSLGFRGDYGYTF

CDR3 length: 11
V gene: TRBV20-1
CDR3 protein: CSASGGNTIYF

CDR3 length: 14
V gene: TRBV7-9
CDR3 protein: CASSTISSGGEQFF

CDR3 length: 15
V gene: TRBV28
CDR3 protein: CASSFRGQANEKLFF

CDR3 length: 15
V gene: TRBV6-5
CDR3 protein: CASRTLAGGKNEQFF

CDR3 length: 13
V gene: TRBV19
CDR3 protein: CASSIQQNTEAFF

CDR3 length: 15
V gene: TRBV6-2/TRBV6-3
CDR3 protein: CASSPGTSGSYEQYF

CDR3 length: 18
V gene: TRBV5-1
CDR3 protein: CASSSQPRGLSDNSPLHF

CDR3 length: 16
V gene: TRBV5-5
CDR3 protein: CASSSQEGRVADTQYF

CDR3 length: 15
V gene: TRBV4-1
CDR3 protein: CASSQEARDLSSYTF

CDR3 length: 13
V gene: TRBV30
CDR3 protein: CAWSEGSNEKLFF

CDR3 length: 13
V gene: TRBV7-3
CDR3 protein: CASSLGPPYEQYF

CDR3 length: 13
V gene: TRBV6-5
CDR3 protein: CASTKRGSYEQYF

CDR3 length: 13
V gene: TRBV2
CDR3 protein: CASSAQGLGSYTF

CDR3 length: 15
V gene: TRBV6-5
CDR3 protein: CASSPPQTGLNGYTF